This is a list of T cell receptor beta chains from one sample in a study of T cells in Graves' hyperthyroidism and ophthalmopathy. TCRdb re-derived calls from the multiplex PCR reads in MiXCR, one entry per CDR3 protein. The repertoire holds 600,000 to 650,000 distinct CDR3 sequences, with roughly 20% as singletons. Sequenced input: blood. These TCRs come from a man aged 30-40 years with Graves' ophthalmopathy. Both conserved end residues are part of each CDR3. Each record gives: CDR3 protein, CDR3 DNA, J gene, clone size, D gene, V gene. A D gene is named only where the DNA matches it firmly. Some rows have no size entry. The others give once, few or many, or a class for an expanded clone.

CDR3aa: CASSPGTSGRGYNEQFF
CDR3nt: TGTGCCAGCAGCCCTGGGACTAGCGGGAGGGGTTACAATGAGCAGTTCTTC
j_gene: TRBJ2-1
abundance: -
d_gene: TRBD2
v_gene: TRBV7-9

CDR3aa: CAWLPTPGTNEKLFF
CDR3nt: TGTGCCTGGCTACCCACGCCTGGGACTAATGAAAAACTGTTTTTT
j_gene: TRBJ1-4
abundance: few
d_gene: -
v_gene: TRBV30

CDR3aa: CASSSRGTGVAYEQYF
CDR3nt: TGTGCCAGCAGCAGCCGAGGGACAGGGGTCGCCTACGAGCAGTACTTC
j_gene: TRBJ2-7
abundance: few
d_gene: TRBD1
v_gene: TRBV7-2

CDR3aa: CASSFGTGGQPQHF
CDR3nt: TGTGCCAGCAGTTTTGGGACAGGGGGACAGCCCCAGCATTTT
j_gene: TRBJ1-5
abundance: -
d_gene: TRBD1
v_gene: TRBV27

CDR3aa: CASSLDPTGGDSGANVLTF
CDR3nt: TGTGCCAGCAGCTTAGATCCGACAGGGGGCGACTCTGGGGCCAACGTCCTGACTTTC
j_gene: TRBJ2-6
abundance: few
d_gene: TRBD1
v_gene: TRBV11-2

CDR3aa: CASSSRLTGTDSYEQYF
CDR3nt: TGTGCCAGCAGTTCTCGGCTCACCGGGACCGATTCCTACGAGCAGTACTTC
j_gene: TRBJ2-7
abundance: -
d_gene: -
v_gene: TRBV27

CDR3aa: CASSLARLTNEQFF
CDR3nt: TGTGCCAGCAGCTTAGCGAGGCTGACCAATGAGCAGTTCTTC
j_gene: TRBJ2-1
abundance: many
d_gene: -
v_gene: TRBV11-1

CDR3aa: CASSEFSHSYNEQFF
CDR3nt: TGTGCCAGCAGTGAGTTTAGCCATTCCTACAATGAGCAGTTCTTC
j_gene: TRBJ2-1
abundance: few
d_gene: -
v_gene: TRBV6-1

CDR3aa: CASSFGASGQETQYF
CDR3nt: TGTGCCAGCAGCTTCGGGGCTAGCGGCCAAGAGACCCAGTACTTC
j_gene: TRBJ2-5
abundance: many
d_gene: TRBD2
v_gene: TRBV11-2

CDR3aa: CASSLATGGFHNEQFF
CDR3nt: TGTGCCAGCAGCTTGGCGACAGGGGGCTTCCACAATGAGCAGTTCTTC
j_gene: TRBJ2-1
abundance: -
d_gene: TRBD1
v_gene: TRBV5-4

CDR3aa: CASAQTPKGYGYTF
CDR3nt: TGTGCCAGCGCACAGACTCCAAAGGGCTATGGCTACACCTTC
j_gene: TRBJ1-2
abundance: few
d_gene: -
v_gene: TRBV7-9

CDR3aa: CASSPAEGSYNEQFF
CDR3nt: TGTGCCAGCTCACCCGCCGAGGGCTCCTACAATGAGCAGTTCTTC
j_gene: TRBJ2-1
abundance: many
d_gene: -
v_gene: TRBV18

CDR3aa: CSATDRFAGYEQYF
CDR3nt: TGCAGTGCTACCGACCGGTTCGCGGGCTACGAGCAGTACTTC
j_gene: TRBJ2-7
abundance: many
d_gene: -
v_gene: TRBV20-1

CDR3aa: CASSGSPGYHEQYF
CDR3nt: TGTGCCAGCAGCGGATCTCCGGGGTACCACGAGCAGTACTTC
j_gene: TRBJ2-7
abundance: few
d_gene: -
v_gene: TRBV14

CDR3aa: CASRPASGRGNEQFF
CDR3nt: TGTGCCAGCAGACCAGCTAGCGGGAGGGGGAATGAGCAGTTCTTC
j_gene: TRBJ2-1
abundance: many
d_gene: TRBD2
v_gene: TRBV2

CDR3aa: CASRAPGRTGSHETQYF
CDR3nt: TGTGCCAGCAGGGCTCCGGGCCGGACAGGGAGCCACGAGACCCAGTACTTC
j_gene: TRBJ2-5
abundance: -
d_gene: TRBD1
v_gene: TRBV11-2

CDR3aa: CASSYDQGYTF
CDR3nt: TGTGCCAGCAGCTACGACCAGGGCTACACCTTC
j_gene: TRBJ1-2
abundance: few
d_gene: -
v_gene: TRBV7-9

CDR3aa: CSVAQGMTDTQYF
CDR3nt: TGCAGCGTTGCACAGGGGATGACAGATACGCAGTATTTT
j_gene: TRBJ2-3
abundance: -
d_gene: TRBD1
v_gene: TRBV29-1

CDR3aa: CASSVATTTDTQYF
CDR3nt: TGTGCCAGCAGTGTGGCGACAACCACAGATACGCAGTATTTT
j_gene: TRBJ2-3
abundance: many
d_gene: -
v_gene: TRBV2

CDR3aa: CASSSKTGTEAFF
CDR3nt: TGTGCCAGCTCGAGTAAGACGGGCACTGAAGCTTTCTTT
j_gene: TRBJ1-1
abundance: many
d_gene: -
v_gene: TRBV18

CDR3aa: CASESGPNTGELFF
CDR3nt: TGTGCCAGCGAGTCGGGCCCGAACACCGGGGAGCTGTTTTTT
j_gene: TRBJ2-2
abundance: -
d_gene: -
v_gene: TRBV27

CDR3aa: CASSLGDRGDTEAFF
CDR3nt: TGTGCCAGCAGTTTAGGGGACAGGGGCGACACTGAAGCTTTCTTT
j_gene: TRBJ1-1
abundance: many
d_gene: TRBD1
v_gene: TRBV28

CDR3aa: CAIPGRDYGYTF
CDR3nt: TGTGCCATACCCGGGAGGGACTATGGCTACACCTTC
j_gene: TRBJ1-2
abundance: few
d_gene: -
v_gene: TRBV6-2/TRBV6-3

CDR3aa: CASSQASGELFF
CDR3nt: TGTGCCAGCAGCCAAGCTAGCGGGGAGCTGTTTTTT
j_gene: TRBJ2-2
abundance: few
d_gene: -
v_gene: TRBV3-1

CDR3aa: CSVRVPYEQYF
CDR3nt: TGCAGCGTTAGGGTTCCCTACGAGCAGTACTTC
j_gene: TRBJ2-7
abundance: -
d_gene: -
v_gene: TRBV29-1

CDR3aa: CASSLTWSDTQYF
CDR3nt: TGTGCCAGCAGCTTAACGTGGTCAGATACGCAGTATTTT
j_gene: TRBJ2-3
abundance: few
d_gene: -
v_gene: TRBV7-3

CDR3aa: CASSYTSGRALEQFF
CDR3nt: TGTGCCAGCAGCTACACTAGCGGGAGGGCCCTTGAGCAGTTCTTC
j_gene: TRBJ2-1
abundance: -
d_gene: TRBD2
v_gene: TRBV6-1

CDR3aa: CASSLEYGATYEQYF
CDR3nt: TGCGCCAGCAGCTTGGAGTACGGTGCTACCTACGAGCAGTACTTC
j_gene: TRBJ2-7
abundance: -
d_gene: -
v_gene: TRBV5-1

CDR3aa: CASSSPGLALTGELFF
CDR3nt: TGTGCCAGCAGTTCTCCGGGACTAGCCCTCACCGGGGAGCTGTTTTTT
j_gene: TRBJ2-2
abundance: many
d_gene: TRBD2
v_gene: TRBV28

CDR3aa: CASSFTRAFYEQYF
CDR3nt: TGTGCCAGCAGTTTTACCCGGGCCTTCTACGAGCAGTACTTC
j_gene: TRBJ2-7
abundance: -
d_gene: -
v_gene: TRBV28

CDR3aa: CSVNLAGRNNEQFF
CDR3nt: TGCAGCGTTAATCTAGCGGGACGGAACAATGAGCAGTTCTTC
j_gene: TRBJ2-1
abundance: few
d_gene: TRBD2
v_gene: TRBV29-1

CDR3aa: CASSLAGHFYEQYF
CDR3nt: TGTGCCAGCAGCTTAGCCGGGCACTTCTACGAGCAGTACTTC
j_gene: TRBJ2-7
abundance: -
d_gene: -
v_gene: TRBV11-2

CDR3aa: CASSLPGQGNQPQHF
CDR3nt: TGTGCCAGCAGTTTGCCGGGACAGGGGAATCAGCCCCAGCATTTT
j_gene: TRBJ1-5
abundance: -
d_gene: TRBD1
v_gene: TRBV12-3/TRBV12-4

CDR3aa: CASSQGLAGAYEQYF
CDR3nt: TGCGCCAGCAGCCAAGGACTAGCGGGAGCCTACGAGCAGTACTTC
j_gene: TRBJ2-7
abundance: many
d_gene: TRBD2
v_gene: TRBV4-1

CDR3aa: CASSVGGWSDIQYF
CDR3nt: TGTGCCAGCAGCGTCGGGGGTTGGTCAGACATTCAGTACTTC
j_gene: TRBJ2-4
abundance: -
d_gene: -
v_gene: TRBV12-3/TRBV12-4

CDR3aa: CASSPGTVDGNEQFF
CDR3nt: TGTGCCAGCTCACCAGGGACCGTAGACGGCAATGAGCAGTTCTTC
j_gene: TRBJ2-1
abundance: -
d_gene: -
v_gene: TRBV18

CDR3aa: CASSPYSNNGQFF
CDR3nt: TGTGCCAGCAGCCCCTACTCCAACAATGGGCAGTTCTTC
j_gene: TRBJ2-1
abundance: -
d_gene: -
v_gene: TRBV7-9

CDR3aa: CAISQGSNEQFF
CDR3nt: TGTGCCATCAGCCAGGGATCCAATGAGCAGTTCTTC
j_gene: TRBJ2-1
abundance: -
d_gene: -
v_gene: TRBV10-3

CDR3aa: CASSYERIGQPQHF
CDR3nt: TGTGCCAGCAGTTACGAAAGAATCGGGCAGCCCCAGCATTTT
j_gene: TRBJ1-5
abundance: few
d_gene: -
v_gene: TRBV6-2/TRBV6-3

CDR3aa: CSARVGQGAAFAFF
CDR3nt: TGCAGTGCTAGAGTGGGACAGGGGGCAGCTTTCGCTTTCTTT
j_gene: TRBJ1-1
abundance: many
d_gene: TRBD1
v_gene: TRBV20-1

CDR3aa: CASSVRASAQDEQFF
CDR3nt: TGTGCCAGCAGCGTCAGGGCTAGCGCCCAGGATGAGCAGTTCTTC
j_gene: TRBJ2-1
abundance: -
d_gene: -
v_gene: TRBV4-2

CDR3aa: CASSPRQASTYGYTF
CDR3nt: TGTGCCAGCAGTCCCCGACAGGCGAGCACCTATGGCTACACCTTC
j_gene: TRBJ1-2
abundance: -
d_gene: -
v_gene: TRBV12-3/TRBV12-4

CDR3aa: CASSQGTSVFYEQYF
CDR3nt: TGTGCCAGCAGCCAAGGGACTAGCGTGTTCTACGAGCAGTACTTC
j_gene: TRBJ2-7
abundance: few
d_gene: TRBD2
v_gene: TRBV14

CDR3aa: CASSRLRAGAEETQYF
CDR3nt: TGTGCCAGCAGCCGGCTTCGAGCGGGAGCGGAGGAGACCCAGTACTTC
j_gene: TRBJ2-5
abundance: -
d_gene: TRBD2
v_gene: TRBV3-1

CDR3aa: CASSPKGGEYNEQFF
CDR3nt: TGTGCCAGCAGCCCGAAGGGTGGGGAGTACAATGAGCAGTTCTTC
j_gene: TRBJ2-1
abundance: -
d_gene: -
v_gene: TRBV9

CDR3aa: CASSPFASGESYEQYF
CDR3nt: TGTGCCAGCAGCCCTTTTGCTAGCGGGGAGTCCTACGAGCAGTACTTC
j_gene: TRBJ2-7
abundance: few
d_gene: TRBD2
v_gene: TRBV5-6

CDR3aa: CASSTNRGETQYF
CDR3nt: TGTGCCAGTAGTACCAACAGGGGTGAGACCCAGTACTTC
j_gene: TRBJ2-5
abundance: few
d_gene: TRBD1
v_gene: TRBV19

CDR3aa: CASSQTSPDTDTQYF
CDR3nt: TGTGCCAGCAGTCAGACTAGTCCCGACACAGATACGCAGTATTTT
j_gene: TRBJ2-3
abundance: -
d_gene: -
v_gene: TRBV9

CDR3aa: CSAEASTSGRGGRSEQYF
CDR3nt: TGCAGTGCTGAAGCTTCGACTAGCGGGAGAGGGGGCAGGAGCGAGCAGTACTTC
j_gene: TRBJ2-7
abundance: -
d_gene: TRBD2
v_gene: TRBV20-1

CDR3aa: CASSRDNLQFF
CDR3nt: TGTGCCAGCAGCCGGGACAACCTTCAGTTCTTC
j_gene: TRBJ2-1
abundance: few
d_gene: -
v_gene: TRBV12-3/TRBV12-4

CDR3aa: CASTLLTGGSLYEQYF
CDR3nt: TGTGCCAGTACTTTACTAACAGGGGGTAGTCTCTACGAGCAGTACTTC
j_gene: TRBJ2-7
abundance: -
d_gene: TRBD1
v_gene: TRBV28